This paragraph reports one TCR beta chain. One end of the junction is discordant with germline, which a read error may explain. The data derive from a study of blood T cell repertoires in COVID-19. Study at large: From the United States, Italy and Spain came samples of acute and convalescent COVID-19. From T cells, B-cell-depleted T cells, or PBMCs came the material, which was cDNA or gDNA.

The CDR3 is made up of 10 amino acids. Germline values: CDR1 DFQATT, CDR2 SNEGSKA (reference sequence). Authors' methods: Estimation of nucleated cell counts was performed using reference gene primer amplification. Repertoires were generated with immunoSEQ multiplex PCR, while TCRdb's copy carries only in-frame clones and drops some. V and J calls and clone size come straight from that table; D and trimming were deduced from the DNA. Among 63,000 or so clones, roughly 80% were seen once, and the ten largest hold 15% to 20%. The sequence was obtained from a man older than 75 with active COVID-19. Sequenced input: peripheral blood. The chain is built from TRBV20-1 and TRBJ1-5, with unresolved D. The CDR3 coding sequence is TGCAGTGCCTTTGATCAGACCCAGCATTTT. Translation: CSAFDQTQHF.